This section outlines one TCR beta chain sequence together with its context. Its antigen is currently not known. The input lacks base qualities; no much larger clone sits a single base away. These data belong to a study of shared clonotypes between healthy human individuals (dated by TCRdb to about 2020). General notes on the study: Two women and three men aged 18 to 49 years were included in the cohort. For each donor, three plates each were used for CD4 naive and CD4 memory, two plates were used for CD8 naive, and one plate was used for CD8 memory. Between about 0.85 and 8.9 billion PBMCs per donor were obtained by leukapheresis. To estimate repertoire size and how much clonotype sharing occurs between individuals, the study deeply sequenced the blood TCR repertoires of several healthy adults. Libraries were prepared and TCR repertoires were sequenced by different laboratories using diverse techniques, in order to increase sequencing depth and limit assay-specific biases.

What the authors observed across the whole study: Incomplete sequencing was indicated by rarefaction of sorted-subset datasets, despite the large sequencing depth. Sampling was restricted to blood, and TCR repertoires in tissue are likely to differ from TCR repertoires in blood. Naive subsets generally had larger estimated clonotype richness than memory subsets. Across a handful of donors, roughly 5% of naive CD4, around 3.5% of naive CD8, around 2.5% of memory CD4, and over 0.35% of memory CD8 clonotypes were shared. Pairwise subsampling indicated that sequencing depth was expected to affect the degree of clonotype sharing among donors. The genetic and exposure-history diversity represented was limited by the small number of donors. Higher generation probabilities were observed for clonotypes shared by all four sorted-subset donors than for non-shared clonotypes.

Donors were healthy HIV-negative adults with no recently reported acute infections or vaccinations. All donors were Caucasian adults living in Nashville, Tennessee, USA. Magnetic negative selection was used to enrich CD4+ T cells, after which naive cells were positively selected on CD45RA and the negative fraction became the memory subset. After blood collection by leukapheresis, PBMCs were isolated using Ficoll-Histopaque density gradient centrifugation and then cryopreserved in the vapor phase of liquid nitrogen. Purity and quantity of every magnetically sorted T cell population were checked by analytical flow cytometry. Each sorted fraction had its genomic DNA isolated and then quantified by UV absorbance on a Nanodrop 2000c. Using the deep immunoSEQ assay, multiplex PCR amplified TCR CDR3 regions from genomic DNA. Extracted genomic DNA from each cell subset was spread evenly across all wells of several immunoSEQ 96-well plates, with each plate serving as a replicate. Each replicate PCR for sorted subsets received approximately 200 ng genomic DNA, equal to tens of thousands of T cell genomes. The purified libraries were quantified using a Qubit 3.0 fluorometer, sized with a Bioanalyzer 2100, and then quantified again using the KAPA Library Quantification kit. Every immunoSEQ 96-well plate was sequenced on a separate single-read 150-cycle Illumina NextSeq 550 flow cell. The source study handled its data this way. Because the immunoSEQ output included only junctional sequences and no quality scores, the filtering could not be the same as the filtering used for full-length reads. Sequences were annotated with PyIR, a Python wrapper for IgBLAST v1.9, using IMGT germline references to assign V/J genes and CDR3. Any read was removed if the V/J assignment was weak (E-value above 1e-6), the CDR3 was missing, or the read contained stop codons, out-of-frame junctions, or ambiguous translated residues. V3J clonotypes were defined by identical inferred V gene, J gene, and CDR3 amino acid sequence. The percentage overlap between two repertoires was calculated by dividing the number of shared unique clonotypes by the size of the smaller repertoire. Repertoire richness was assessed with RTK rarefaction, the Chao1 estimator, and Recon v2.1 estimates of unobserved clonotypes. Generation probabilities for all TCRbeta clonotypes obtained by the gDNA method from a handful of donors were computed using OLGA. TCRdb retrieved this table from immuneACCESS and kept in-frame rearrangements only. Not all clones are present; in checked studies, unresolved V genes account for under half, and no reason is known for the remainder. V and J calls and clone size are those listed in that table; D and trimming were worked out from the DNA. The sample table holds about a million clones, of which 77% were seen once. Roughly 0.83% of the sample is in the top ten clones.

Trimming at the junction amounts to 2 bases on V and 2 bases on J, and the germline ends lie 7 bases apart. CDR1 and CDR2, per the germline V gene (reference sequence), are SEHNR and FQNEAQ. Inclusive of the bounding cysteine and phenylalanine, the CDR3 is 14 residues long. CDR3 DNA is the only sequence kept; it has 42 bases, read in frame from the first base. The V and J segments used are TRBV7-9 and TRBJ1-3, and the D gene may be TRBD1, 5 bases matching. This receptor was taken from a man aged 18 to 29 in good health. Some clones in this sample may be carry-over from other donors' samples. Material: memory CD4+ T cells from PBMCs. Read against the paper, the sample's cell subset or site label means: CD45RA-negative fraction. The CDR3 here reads CASSLMGPGNTIYF. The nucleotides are TGTGCCAGCAGCTTAATGGGGCCTGGAAACACCATATATTTT.